The 14 T cell receptor beta chains given below trace back to one sample, sequenced in a study of blood T cell repertoires in COVID-19. Using immunoSEQ multiplex PCR, the repertoire was profiled, and TCRdb retains in-frame clones only, with some absent. This table has 260,000 or so clones, around 90% appearing once. Sequenced input: PBMCs or T cells enriched from blood (not recorded which). The source of these receptors is a woman in her 30s with acute COVID-19.

V is TRBV29-1 and J is TRBJ1-1; D is uncertain. The V end was cut by 6 bases, the J end by 0 bases, with 14 bases between. This CDR3 spans 14 amino acids. CDR1 SQVTM and CDR2 ANQGSEA come from the germline V gene. Here the CDR3 reads CSVRQRTMNTEAFF. The CDR3, as DNA: TGCAGCGTGAGGCAACGCACCATGAACACTGAAGCTTTCTTT.

This rearrangement joins TRBV7-2 to TRBJ2-7, with 8 bases that match TRBD2. J gave up 1 base and V 3 bases, and 5 bases lay outside the gene matches. The germline gives CDR1 SGHTA, CDR2 FQGNSA. The CDR3 is made up of 15 amino acids. In nucleotides, the CDR3 is TGTGCCAGCAGCTTGTCAGCGGGGGTTTCCTACGAGCAGTACTTC. As protein: CASSLSAGVSYEQYF.

The chain uses TRBV12-5 and TRBJ1-4, with a weak D call TRBD1 (5 bases). Germline CDR1 is LGHNT and CDR2 is FRNRAP. V lost 1 base to trimming and J lost 8 bases, with 29 bases between them. This CDR3 has 20 residues. The CDR3 spells CASGLALTGGTIGVVEKLFF. The CDR3 DNA reads as TGTGCTAGTGGTTTGGCCTTGACGGGGGGTACCATCGGGGTCGTGGAAAAACTGTTTTTT. Together with reference TRBV12-5 and TRBJ1-4, the CDR3 gives the full variable domain: DARVTQTPRHKVTEMGQEVTMRCQPILGHNTVFWYRQTMMQGLELLAYFRNRAPLDDSGMPKDRFSAEMPDATLATLKIQPSEPRDSAVYFCASGLALTGGTIGVVEKLFFGSGTQLSVL.

This sequence joins TRBV6-5 and TRBJ1-4; no clear D. Germline values: CDR1 MNHEY, CDR2 SVGAGI. Trimming cost V 6 bases and J 11 bases, with 19 bases left between them. This CDR3 is 14 amino acids long. CDR3 in amino acids: CASSLTAIGGKLFF. CDR3 in DNA: TGTGCCAGCAGCTTAACAGCTATCGGAGGGAAACTGTTTTTT.

This chain uses TRBV9 with TRBJ1-3, with TRBD1 matching 8 bases. Germline values: CDR1 SGDLS, CDR2 YYNGEE. Losses at the gene ends were 0 bases for V and 2 bases for J; bases not matched to a gene: 1. The CDR3 spans 15 residues. CDR3 residues: CASSVGRGPGNTIYF. The CDR3 coding sequence is TGTGCCAGCAGCGTAGGCAGGGGGCCTGGAAACACCATATATTTT.

This clone occurred once. V and J are TRBV10-3 and TRBJ1-5; possibly TRBD1 for D (5 bases). Deletions cut 0 bases from V and 4 bases from J, with 10 bases between. The CDR3 is 15 residues long. CDR1 ENHRY and CDR2 SYGVKD come from the germline V gene. In nucleotides, the CDR3 is TGTGCCATCAGTGAGTCCGTGACAGAAAATCAGCCCCAGCATTTT. It yields the protein CAISESVTENQPQHF.

V and J are TRBV28 and TRBJ1-1; unclear D gene. Trimming took off 5 bases at V and 7 bases at J, with 11 bases between the two ends. CDR3 length equals 12 residues. Germline V gene lookup returns CDR1 MDHEN and CDR2 SYDVKM. In DNA form, the CDR3 reads TGTGCCAGCAGTCTCGGGAACGTTGAAGCTTTCTTT. The encoded protein is CASSLGNVEAFF.

The rearrangement uses TRBV19 and TRBJ2-7; 8 bases map to TRBD1. Germline values: CDR1 LNHDA, CDR2 SQIVND (reference sequence). The CDR3 sequence is 15 residues long. J gave up 6 bases and V 0 bases, and 7 bases lay outside the gene matches. CDR3 residues: CASSIDRAGGSEQYF. As DNA, the CDR3 is TGTGCCAGTAGTATAGATCGGGCAGGGGGCTCCGAGCAGTACTTC.

In the case of this clone: Mismatch with germline at one junction end may stem from a read error. The chain combines TRBV7-7 with TRBJ2-2; a possible D gene is TRBD2 (5 bases). CDR1 is SSHAT, CDR2 FNYEAQ, per germline (reference sequence). The CDR3 covers 13 residues. Here the CDR3 reads CASSLARAGELFF. The CDR3 DNA reads TGTGCTAGCAGCTTAGCGAGGGCCGGGGAGCTGTTTTTT.

This rearrangement joins TRBV5-6 to TRBJ1-1; D gene unclear. The V and J ends lost 3 bases and 3 bases respectively, with 9 bases between them. Germline V gives CDR1 SGHDT, CDR2 YYEEEE. The CDR3 consists of 13 residues. The CDR3 DNA follows: TGTGCCAGCAGCTACATCCGTGACACTGAAGCTTTCTTT. This sequence encodes CASSYIRDTEAFF. The variable domain in full, completed from reference TRBV5-6 and TRBJ1-1, reads DAGVTQSPTHLIKTRGQQVTLRCSPKSGHDTVSWYQQALGQGPQFIFQYYEEEERQRGNFPDRFSGHQFPNYSSELNVNALLLGDSALYLCASSYIRDTEAFFGQGTRLTVV.

The chain combines TRBV4-1 with TRBJ2-1; maybe TRBD2 (6 bases). From germline, CDR1 is MGHRA and CDR2 YSYEKL. The CDR3 consists of 17 residues. Trimming pared 2 bases from V and 7 bases from J, leaving 21 bases between. The CDR3 nucleotides read TGCGCCAGCAGCCAAAGGCTTCGAGGGACTTGGTCTAATGAGCAGTTCTTC. Translation gives CASSQRLRGTWSNEQFF.

V is TRBV4-1 and J is TRBJ2-7, with D possibly TRBD1 on 6 matching bases. CDR3 length: 16 residues. V lost 2 bases and J 5 bases, leaving 19 bases between the germline ends. Germline-derived CDR1 and CDR2 are MGHRA and YSYEKL. The CDR3 protein is CASSQTTGPLWNEQYF. CDR3 DNA sequence: TGCGCCAGCAGCCAAACGACAGGCCCCCTCTGGAACGAGCAGTACTTC.

The chain combines TRBV29-1 with TRBJ1-1, with D maybe TRBD1 (6 bases). V lost 2 bases and J 7 bases, leaving 8 bases between the germline ends. Germline V gene data show CDR1 as SQVTM and CDR2 as ANQGSEA. The CDR3 is made up of 11 amino acids. The CDR3 protein is CSVEPQGEAFF. DNA for the CDR3: TGCAGCGTTGAACCACAGGGTGAAGCTTTCTTT.

The chain is built from TRBV2 and TRBJ2-5, with TRBD2 as a possible D gene (5 bases). This CDR3 region has 13 residues. The V and J ends lost 8 bases and 5 bases respectively, with 15 bases between them. From germline, CDR1 is SNHLY and CDR2 FYNNEI. The CDR3 DNA reads as TGTGCCAGCGTTCCAGCGGCAGGCGAGACCCAGTACTTC. It encodes CASVPAAGETQYF.